A single T cell receptor (beta chain) is shown here with its context. Its specificity is unknown. The entry originates in a study of blood T cells in healthy people across ages. Looking at the study overall: Per two T cells, template switching captured roughly one barcoded beta molecule. Findings and caveats of the study: Long-lived donors had more naive CD4+ cells and higher diversity than aged donors. The unknown donor CMV status may have confounded expanded clonotype changes.

Alongside a J-beta primer mix, a sample-barcoded 5' primer served in a second PCR lasting 7 to 11 cycles. Every sample returned 3 million or more CDR3-containing paired-end reads. Each CDR3 protein is one row after TCRdb ran MiXCR on the 5' RACE reads. The profile shows hundreds of thousands of distinct CDR3 sequences, around 45% of them singletons. The CDR3 totals 14 residues. Trimming shortened V by 6 bases and J by 6 bases, and 16 bases separated the two germline ends. The germline V gene encodes CDR1 MNHNS and CDR2 SASEGT. Sequencing used blood. The chain employs TRBV6-1 and TRBJ2-3, with a possible D match to TRBD1 (6 bases). The clonotype was recovered from a woman in her sixties or seventies in good health. The CDR3 nucleotides read TGTGCCAGCAGGGACATAGGACAGCTCGATACGCAGTATTTT. This sequence encodes CASRDIGQLDTQYF.